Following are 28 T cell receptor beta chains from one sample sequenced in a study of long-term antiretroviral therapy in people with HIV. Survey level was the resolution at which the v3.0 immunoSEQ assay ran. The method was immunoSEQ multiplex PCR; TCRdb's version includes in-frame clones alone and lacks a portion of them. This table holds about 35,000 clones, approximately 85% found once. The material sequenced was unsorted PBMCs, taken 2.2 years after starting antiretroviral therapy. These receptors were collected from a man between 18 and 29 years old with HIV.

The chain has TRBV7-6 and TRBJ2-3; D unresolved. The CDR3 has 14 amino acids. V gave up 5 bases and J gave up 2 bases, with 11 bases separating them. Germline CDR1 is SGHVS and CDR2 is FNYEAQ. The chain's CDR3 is CASSRTDVTDTQYF. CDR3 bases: TGTGCCAGCAGCCGGACGGATGTCACAGATACGCAGTATTTT.

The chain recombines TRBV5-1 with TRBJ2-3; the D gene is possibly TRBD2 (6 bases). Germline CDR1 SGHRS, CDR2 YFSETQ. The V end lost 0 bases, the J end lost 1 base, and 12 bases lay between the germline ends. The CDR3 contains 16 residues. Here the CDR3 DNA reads TGCGCCAGCAGCTTGGGTCTAGGAGGGGGCACAGATACGCAGTATTTT. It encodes CASSLGLGGGTDTQYF.

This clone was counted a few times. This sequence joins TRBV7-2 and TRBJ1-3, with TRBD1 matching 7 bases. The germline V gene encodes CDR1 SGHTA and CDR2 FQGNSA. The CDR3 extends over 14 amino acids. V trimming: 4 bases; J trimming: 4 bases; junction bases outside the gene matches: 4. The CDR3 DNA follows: TGTGCCAGCAGCTCCCGGGACAGCGGAAACACCATATATTTT. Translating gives CASSSRDSGNTIYF.

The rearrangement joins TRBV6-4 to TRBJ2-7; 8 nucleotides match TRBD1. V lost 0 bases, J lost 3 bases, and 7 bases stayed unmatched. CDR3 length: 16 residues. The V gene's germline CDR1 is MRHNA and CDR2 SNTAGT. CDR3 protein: CASSDSRTGSSYEQYF. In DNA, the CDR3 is TGTGCCAGCAGTGACTCCCGGACAGGGTCGAGCTACGAGCAGTACTTC.

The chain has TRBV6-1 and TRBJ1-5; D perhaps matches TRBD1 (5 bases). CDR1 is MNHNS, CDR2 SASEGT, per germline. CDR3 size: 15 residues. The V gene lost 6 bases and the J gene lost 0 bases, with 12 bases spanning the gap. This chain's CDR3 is CASSGDLYSNQPQHF. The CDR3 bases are TGTGCCAGCAGCGGGGACCTCTATAGCAATCAGCCCCAGCATTTT.

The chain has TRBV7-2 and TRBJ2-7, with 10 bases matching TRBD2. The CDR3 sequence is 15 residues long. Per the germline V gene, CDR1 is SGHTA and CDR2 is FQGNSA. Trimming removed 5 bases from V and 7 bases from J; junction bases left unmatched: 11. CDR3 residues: CASSTKLAGLLEQYF. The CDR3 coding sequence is TGTGCCAGCAGCACTAAACTAGCGGGACTCTTGGAGCAGTACTTC.

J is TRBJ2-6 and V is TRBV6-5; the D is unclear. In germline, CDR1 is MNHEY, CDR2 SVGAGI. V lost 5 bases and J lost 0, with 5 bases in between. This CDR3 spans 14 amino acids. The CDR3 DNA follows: TGTGCCAGCAGTCAGGACTCTGGGGCCAACGTCCTGACTTTC. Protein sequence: CASSQDSGANVLTF.

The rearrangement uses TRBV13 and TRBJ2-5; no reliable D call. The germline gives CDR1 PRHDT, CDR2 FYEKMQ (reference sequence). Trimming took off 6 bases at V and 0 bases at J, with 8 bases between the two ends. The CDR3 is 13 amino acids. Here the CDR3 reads CASRPSYQETQYF. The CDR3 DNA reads TGTGCCAGCAGGCCTAGTTACCAAGAGACCCAGTACTTC.

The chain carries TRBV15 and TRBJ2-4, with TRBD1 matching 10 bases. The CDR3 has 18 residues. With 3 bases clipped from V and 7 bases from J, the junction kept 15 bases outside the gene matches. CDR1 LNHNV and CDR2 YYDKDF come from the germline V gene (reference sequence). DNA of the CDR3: TGTGCCACCAGCAGGGCCTCGACAGGGGGCCGGCGGGGTAACATTCAGTACTTC. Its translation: CATSRASTGGRRGNIQYF. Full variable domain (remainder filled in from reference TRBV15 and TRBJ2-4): DAMVIQNPRYQVTQFGKPVTLSCSQTLNHNVMYWYQQKSSQAPKLLFHYYDKDFNNEADTPDNFQSRRPNTSFCFLDIRSPGLGDTAMYLCATSRASTGGRRGNIQYFGAGTRLSVL.

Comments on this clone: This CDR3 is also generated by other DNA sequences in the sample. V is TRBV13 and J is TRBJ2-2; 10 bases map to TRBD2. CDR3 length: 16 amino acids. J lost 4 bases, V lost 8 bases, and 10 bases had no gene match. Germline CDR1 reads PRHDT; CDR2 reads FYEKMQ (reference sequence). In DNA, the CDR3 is TGTGCCAGCTCCGGGGGGCTAGCGGGGGTCACCGGGGAGCTGTTTTTT. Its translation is CASSGGLAGVTGELFF.

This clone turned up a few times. CDR3 in amino acids: CASSEAQGDSSYEQYF. CDR3 DNA: TGTGCCAGCAGTGAAGCGCAGGGGGACAGTTCCTACGAGCAGTACTTC. The chain joins TRBV6-1 to TRBJ2-7; 7 positions match TRBD1. The J segment lost 1 base and the V segment lost 0 bases, leaving 6 bases of the junction unmatched. The germline gives CDR1 MNHNS, CDR2 SASEGT. This CDR3 spans 16 amino acids.

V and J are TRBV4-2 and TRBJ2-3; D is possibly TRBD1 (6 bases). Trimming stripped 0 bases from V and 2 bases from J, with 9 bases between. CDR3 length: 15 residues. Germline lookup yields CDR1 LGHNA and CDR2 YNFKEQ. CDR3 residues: CASSQDGGPTDTQYF. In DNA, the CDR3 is TGTGCCAGCAGCCAAGATGGGGGCCCCACAGATACGCAGTATTTT.

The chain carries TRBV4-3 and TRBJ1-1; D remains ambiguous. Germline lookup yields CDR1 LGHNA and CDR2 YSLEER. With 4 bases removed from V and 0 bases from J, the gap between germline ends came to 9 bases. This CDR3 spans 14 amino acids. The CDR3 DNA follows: TGCGCCAGCAGCCCCGCCGGGGTGAACACTGAAGCTTTCTTT. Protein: CASSPAGVNTEAFF.

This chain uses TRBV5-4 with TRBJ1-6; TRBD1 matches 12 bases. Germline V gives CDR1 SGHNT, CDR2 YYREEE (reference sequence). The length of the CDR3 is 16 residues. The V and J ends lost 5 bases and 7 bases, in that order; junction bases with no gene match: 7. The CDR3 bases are TGTGCCAGCAGAAAAACCGGGACAGGGGGCAATTCACCCCTCCACTTT. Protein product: CASRKTGTGGNSPLHF.

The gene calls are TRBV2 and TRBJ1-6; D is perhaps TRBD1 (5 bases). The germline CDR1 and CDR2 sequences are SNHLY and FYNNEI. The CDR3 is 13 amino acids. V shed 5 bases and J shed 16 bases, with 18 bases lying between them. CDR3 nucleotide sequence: TGTGCCAGCAGTCCCAGGTTAGGGACCGAACTCCACTTT. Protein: CASSPRLGTELHF.

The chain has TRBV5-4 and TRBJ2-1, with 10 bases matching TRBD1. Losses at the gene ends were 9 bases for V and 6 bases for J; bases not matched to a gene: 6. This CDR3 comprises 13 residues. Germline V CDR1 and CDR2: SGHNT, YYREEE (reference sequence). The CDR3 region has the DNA TGTGCCACCCCCGGGACAGGGGTCAATGAGCAGTTCTTC. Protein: CATPGTGVNEQFF.

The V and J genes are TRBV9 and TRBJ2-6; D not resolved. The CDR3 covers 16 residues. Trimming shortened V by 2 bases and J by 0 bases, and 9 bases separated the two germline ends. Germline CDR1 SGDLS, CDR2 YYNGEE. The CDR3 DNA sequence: TGTGCCAGCAGCGTGGCGGTACGCTCTGGGGCCAACGTCCTGACTTTC. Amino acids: CASSVAVRSGANVLTF.

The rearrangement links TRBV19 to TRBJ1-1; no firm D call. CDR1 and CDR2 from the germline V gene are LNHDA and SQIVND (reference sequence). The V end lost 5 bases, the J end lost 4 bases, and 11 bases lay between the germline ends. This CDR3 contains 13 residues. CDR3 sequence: CASSSYSGTEAFF. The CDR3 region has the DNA TGTGCCAGTAGTTCATACTCAGGCACTGAAGCTTTCTTT.

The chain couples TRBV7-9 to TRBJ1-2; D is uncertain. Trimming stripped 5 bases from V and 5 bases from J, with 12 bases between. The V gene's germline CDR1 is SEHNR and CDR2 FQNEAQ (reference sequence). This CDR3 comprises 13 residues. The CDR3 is CASSPSTRYGYTF. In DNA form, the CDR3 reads TGTGCCAGCAGCCCTTCTACCCGATATGGCTACACCTTC.

In DNA, the CDR3 is TGTGCCAGCAGCCCTGAGGGGTTGGCTGGAAACACCATATATTTT. This sequence encodes CASSPEGLAGNTIYF. The chain recombines TRBV9 with TRBJ1-3; D might be TRBD1 (5 bases). Per germline, CDR1 SGDLS and CDR2 YYNGEE. Trimming removed 4 bases at V and 2 bases at J, with 13 bases between. The CDR3 totals 15 residues.

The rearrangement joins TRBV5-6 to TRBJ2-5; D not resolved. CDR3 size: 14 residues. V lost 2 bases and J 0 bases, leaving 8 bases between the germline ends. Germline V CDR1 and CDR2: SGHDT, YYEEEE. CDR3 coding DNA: TGTGCCAGCAGCTTAGACTCGTACCAAGAGACCCAGTACTTC. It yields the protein CASSLDSYQETQYF.

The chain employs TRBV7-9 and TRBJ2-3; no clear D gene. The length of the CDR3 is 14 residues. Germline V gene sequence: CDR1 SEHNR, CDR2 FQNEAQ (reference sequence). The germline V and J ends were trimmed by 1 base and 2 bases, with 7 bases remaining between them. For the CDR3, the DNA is TGTGCCAGCAGCTTAGGGGTCAACACAGATACGCAGTATTTT. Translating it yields CASSLGVNTDTQYF.

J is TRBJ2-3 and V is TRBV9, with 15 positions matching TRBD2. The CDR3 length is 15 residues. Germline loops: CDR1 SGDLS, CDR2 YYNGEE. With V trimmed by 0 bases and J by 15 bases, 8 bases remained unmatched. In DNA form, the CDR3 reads TGTGCCAGCAGCGTAGCTGCGGGACTAGCGGGAGGAAAATATTTT. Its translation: CASSVAAGLAGGKYF.

CDR3: CAISEGTRSYNEQFF. The CDR3 DNA sequence: TGTGCCATCAGTGAAGGGACTCGCTCCTACAATGAGCAGTTCTTC. The chain uses TRBV10-3 and TRBJ2-1, with a tentative D call TRBD2 (6 bases). CDR3 size: 15 residues. Germline V CDR1 and CDR2: ENHRY, SYGVKD. Trimming cost V 3 bases and J 0 bases, with 9 bases left between them.

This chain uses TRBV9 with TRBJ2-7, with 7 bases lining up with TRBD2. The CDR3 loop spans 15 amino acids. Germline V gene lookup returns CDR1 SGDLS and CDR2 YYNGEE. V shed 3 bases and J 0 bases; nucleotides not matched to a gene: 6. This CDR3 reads CASSAASGHSYEQYF. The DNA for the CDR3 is TGTGCCAGCAGCGCCGCTAGCGGCCACTCCTACGAGCAGTACTTC.

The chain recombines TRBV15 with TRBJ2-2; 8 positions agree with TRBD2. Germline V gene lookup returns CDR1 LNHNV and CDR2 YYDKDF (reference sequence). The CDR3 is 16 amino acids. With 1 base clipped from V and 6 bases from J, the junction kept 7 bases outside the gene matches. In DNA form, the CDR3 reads TGTGCCACCAGCAGAGCGGGCGGGAGGTTACCCGGGGAGCTGTTTTTT. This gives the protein CATSRAGGRLPGELFF.

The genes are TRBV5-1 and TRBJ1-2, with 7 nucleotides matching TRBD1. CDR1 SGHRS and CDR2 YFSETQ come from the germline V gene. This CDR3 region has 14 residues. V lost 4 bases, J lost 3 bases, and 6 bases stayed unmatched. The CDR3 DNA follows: TGCGCCAGCAGCCCCGGACAGGTCGACTATGGCTACACCTTC. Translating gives CASSPGQVDYGYTF.

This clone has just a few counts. The CDR3 loop is CAWSLTGGIVEQYF. In nucleotides, the CDR3 is TGTGCCTGGAGTTTGACAGGGGGCATTGTCGAGCAGTACTTC. V and J are TRBV30 and TRBJ2-7; 10 bases map to TRBD1. V was pared by 2 bases and J by 6 bases, with 7 bases of the junction left unmatched. Germline loops: CDR1 GTSNPN, CDR2 SVGIG (reference sequence). The CDR3 runs 14 residues.